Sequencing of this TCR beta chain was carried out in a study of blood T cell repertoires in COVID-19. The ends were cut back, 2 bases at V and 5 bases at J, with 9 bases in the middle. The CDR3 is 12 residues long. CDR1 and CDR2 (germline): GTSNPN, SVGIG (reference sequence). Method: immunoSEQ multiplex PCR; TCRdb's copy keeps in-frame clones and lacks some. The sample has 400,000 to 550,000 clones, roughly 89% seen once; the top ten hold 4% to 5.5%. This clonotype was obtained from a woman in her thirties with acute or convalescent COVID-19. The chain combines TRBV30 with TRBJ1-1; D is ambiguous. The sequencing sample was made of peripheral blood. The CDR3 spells CAWSHRETEAFF. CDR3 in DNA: TGTGCCTGGAGTCATAGGGAGACTGAAGCTTTCTTT.